The rows below give T cell receptor beta chains drawn from one sample of a study of blood T cell repertoires in COVID-19. Using immunoSEQ multiplex PCR, the repertoire was profiled, and TCRdb retains in-frame clones only, with some absent. The table lists 120,000 to 150,000 clones, around four fifths of them singletons, with roughly 34% in the top ten. Sequencing was done on a sample of peripheral blood. Receptors were obtained from a human donor in a cohort sampled during active COVID-19. Both conserved end residues are trimmed from each CDR3. The size entry is marked missing in some rows and otherwise reads once, few, many or a size class.

J,V,size,length,CDR3
TRBJ2-7,TRBV19,NA,11,ASSPGTRQEQY
TRBJ2-2,TRBV11-1,few,12,ASSSQGITGELF
TRBJ2-7,TRBV5-1,NA,12,ASSLGQNLYEQY
TRBJ1-2,TRBV30,NA,15,ASLLVGRGRGNYGYT
TRBJ1-2,TRBV5-1,NA,12,ASSLGGGNYGYT
TRBJ1-4,TRBV19,NA,15,ASRIQGATPTNEKLF
TRBJ2-2,TRBV5-5,once,12,ASSLAGNTGELF
TRBJ1-5,TRBV25-1,NA,16,ASSPGRDSPDSNQPQH
TRBJ1-2,TRBV27,NA,12,ASSPGTTNYGYT
TRBJ2-1,TRBV18,few,13,ASSLTQGWKNEQF
TRBJ2-2,TRBV13,once,14,ASSLGSDSGTGELF
TRBJ1-5,TRBV15,NA,11,ATSRDRVQPQH
TRBJ2-7,TRBV28,once,12,ASRGRELAYEQY
TRBJ1-5,TRBV3-1/TRBV3-2,once,11,ASSQAVNQPQH
TRBJ2-1,TRBV19,NA,11,ASKVRGGYEQF
TRBJ2-1,TRBV11-2,NA,12,ASSLAVPDNEQF
TRBJ2-5,TRBV30,NA,10,AWKGLRRDQY
TRBJ2-7,TRBV7-8,NA,12,ASSSTGGPYEQY
TRBJ2-5,TRBV2,NA,12,ASKLGLRGETQY
TRBJ1-1,TRBV7-9,NA,11,ASSLEGMTEAF
TRBJ2-5,TRBV6-5,NA,13,ASSYMAGGGETQY
TRBJ1-1,TRBV6-5,NA,11,ASSWHRNTEAF
TRBJ2-5,TRBV21-1,NA,13,ASGRTGEFLETQY
TRBJ2-1,TRBV7-3,NA,12,ASSLRLEGNEQF
TRBJ1-1,TRBV7-8,NA,11,ASSLERAGEAF
TRBJ1-3,TRBV28,NA,13,ASSPPGGTGNTIY
TRBJ2-1,TRBV6-2/TRBV6-3,few,16,ASSWTGNSPSSYNEQF
TRBJ1-2,TRBV10-3,NA,11,AISAGTAYGYT
TRBJ2-2,TRBV5-4,NA,15,ASSSRGSVWNTGELF
TRBJ1-2,TRBV30,NA,12,ACRLWGQNYGYT